This is a list of T cell receptor beta chains from one sample in a study of T cells after posttransplantation cyclophosphamide. The method was immunoSEQ multiplex PCR; TCRdb's version includes in-frame clones alone and lacks a portion of them. The profile shows roughly 19,000 clones, less than 80% of them singletons. The sample here was PBMCs, taken after an allogeneic stem cell transplant with post-transplant cyclophosphamide. These receptors all come from a young adult male patient who received an allogeneic stem cell transplant from a related donor, was CMV-positive, and had acute GVHD only. Some T cells may have originated in the graft donor. The CDR3 runs from the conserved cysteine through the conserved F or W. D genes are given only for firm matches. Part of the rows lack a size; the others show once, few, many or a class for expanded clones.

v_call	j_call	clone_size	d_call	cdr3_nt	cdr3_aa
TRBV25-1	TRBJ2-2	.	TRBD1	TGTGCCAGCAGTGACCCCAGACAGGGGGTGTCCGGGGAGCTGTTTTTT	CASSDPRQGVSGELFF
TRBV10-3	TRBJ2-1	.	.	TGTGCCATCAGTGAGCCCGGACAGCTCAATGAGCAGTTCTTC	CAISEPGQLNEQFF
TRBV10-1	TRBJ2-1	.	TRBD2	TGCGCCAGCAGTGAGGCCGGGACTAGCGGGAACAATGAGCAGTTCTTC	CASSEAGTSGNNEQFF
TRBV18	TRBJ2-7	.	TRBD1	TGTGCCAGCTCAGCAGACAGGGGGAAGCACGAGCAGTACTTC	CASSADRGKHEQYF
TRBV7-8	TRBJ2-3	.	TRBD2	TGTGCCAGCACCCGGACTAGCGGGACCACAGATACGCAGTATTTT	CASTRTSGTTDTQYF
TRBV4-1	TRBJ2-7	.	.	TGCGCCAGCAGCCAAGGGGTTCGGAGCGACTACGAGCAGTACTTC	CASSQGVRSDYEQYF
TRBV28	TRBJ1-1	few	.	TGTGCCAGCCTCGTGCCGGGACAGAACACTGAAGCTTTCTTT	CASLVPGQNTEAFF
TRBV15	TRBJ2-5	.	TRBD2	TGTGCCACCAGCAGAGGTGCGGGGGGCCAAGAGACCCAGTACTTC	CATSRGAGGQETQYF
TRBV19	TRBJ2-5	.	TRBD1	TGTGCCAGTAGTACCCTGACAGGGGGGTATGAGACCCAGTACTTC	CASSTLTGGYETQYF
TRBV29-1	TRBJ1-1	.	TRBD1	TGCAGCGCCCGGACAGGGGTGAACACTGAAGCTTTCTTT	CSARTGVNTEAFF
TRBV18	TRBJ1-2	few	.	TGTGCCAGCTCACCCTCGGACAGAACAAGGGGCTACACCTTC	CASSPSDRTRGYTF
TRBV10-2	TRBJ2-7	.	TRBD1	TGCGCCAGCAGTACGATTGACAGGGGATACGAGCAGTACTTC	CASSTIDRGYEQYF
TRBV6-5	TRBJ2-5	.	.	TGTGCCAGCAGCGAGAACCGGGAGACCCAGTACTTC	CASSENRETQYF
TRBV19	TRBJ1-2	few	TRBD1	TGTGCCAGTAGTTCCTCGGACAGGGGGACGGCTGGCTACACCTTC	CASSSSDRGTAGYTF
TRBV5-1	TRBJ2-7	.	.	TGCGCCAGCAGCTCAGGACTCTCACCGCTATACTACGAGCAGTACTTC	CASSSGLSPLYYEQYF
TRBV19	TRBJ2-2	.	.	TGTGCCAGTAGTTACAGGGTCGCCGGGGAGCTGTTTTTT	CASSYRVAGELFF
TRBV11-2	TRBJ2-4	.	TRBD2	TGTGCCAGCAGCCGGACTAGCGGGGGCCTTCAGTACTTC	CASSRTSGGLQYF
TRBV29-1	TRBJ2-3	.	.	TGCAGCGTTGTGTGGGGACAAGATACGCAGTATTTT	CSVVWGQDTQYF
TRBV6-4	TRBJ2-7	.	TRBD1	TGTGCCAGCACGGGGACAGGGGGCGCCTTCAAAGTAAGCGAGCAGTACTTC	CASTGTGGAFKVSEQYF
TRBV5-1	TRBJ2-3	.	TRBD1	TGCGCCAGCAGCCCTACCGGGACAGCACCAGATACGCAGTATTTT	CASSPTGTAPDTQYF
TRBV13	TRBJ2-5	.	TRBD1	TGTGCCAGCAGCTCGAGGGACAGCCAAGAGACCCAGTACTTC	CASSSRDSQETQYF
TRBV28	TRBJ2-1	.	TRBD2	TGTGCCAGCAGTCCCCGAACGGGAGGTAATGAGCAGTTCTTC	CASSPRTGGNEQFF
TRBV7-9	TRBJ2-7	.	TRBD1	TGTGCCAGCAGCTTAGGGACAGGCTACGAGCAGTACTTC	CASSLGTGYEQYF
TRBV5-1	TRBJ2-1	.	.	TGCGCCAGCAGCTTCAGCGGTAGCTCCTACAATGAGCAGTTCTTC	CASSFSGSSYNEQFF
TRBV18	TRBJ1-2	.	.	TGTGCCAGCTCTCACAGAGATAACTATGGCTACACCTTC	CASSHRDNYGYTF
TRBV28	TRBJ1-4	.	TRBD1	TGTGCCAGCATCGGGACAGACAATGAAAAACTGTTTTTT	CASIGTDNEKLFF
TRBV10-3	TRBJ1-5	.	.	TGTGCCATCAGTGAGTCGCAGGGTGGGCAGCCCCAGCATTTT	CAISESQGGQPQHF
TRBV5-4	TRBJ2-2	few	TRBD1	TGTGCCAGCAGCCAAGGACAGGGTAGCACCGGGGAGCTGTTTTTT	CASSQGQGSTGELFF
TRBV5-4	TRBJ1-2	.	.	TGTGCCAGCAGCTCCAGGGCCTCTTCTAACTATGGCTACACCTTC	CASSSRASSNYGYTF
TRBV6-4	TRBJ1-1	.	.	TGTGCCAGCAGAGACCGCCGGGGGGAGGCTTTCTTT	CASRDRRGEAFF
TRBV29-1	TRBJ2-1	.	TRBD2	TGCAGCGTTGCCCCCAGACTAGCGGGTTACAATGAGCAGTTCTTC	CSVAPRLAGYNEQFF
TRBV7-2	TRBJ1-2	.	.	TGTGCCAGCAGCTTAGTAGGGGAGACAGGTTTCTTTGGCTATGGCTACACCTTC	CASSLVGETGFFGYGYTF
TRBV4-3	TRBJ1-6	.	TRBD1	TGCGCCAGCAGCCAAGTCTTGTACGGACAGGGGCAGAATTCACCCCTCCACTTT	CASSQVLYGQGQNSPLHF
TRBV27	TRBJ1-2	.	TRBD1	TGTGCCAGCAGTCCCCCTCCCCTTCCGGACAGGGCGTATGGCTACACCTTC	CASSPPPLPDRAYGYTF
TRBV28	TRBJ1-2	.	TRBD1	TGTGCCAGCAGTTCTGACAGGGGTGGCTATGGCTACACCTTC	CASSSDRGGYGYTF
TRBV7-6	TRBJ1-1	.	.	TGTGCCAGCAGTTCAACAGCTTACATGAACACTGAAGCTTTCTTT	CASSSTAYMNTEAFF
TRBV5-6	TRBJ2-3	.	TRBD1	TGTGCCAGCAGCCGAGGGCAGGGGGCAGATACGCAGTATTTT	CASSRGQGADTQYF
TRBV5-4	TRBJ1-3	once	.	TGTGCCAGCAGCTCCCCCGGGGGCTCTGGAAACACCATATATTTT	CASSSPGGSGNTIYF
TRBV30	TRBJ2-2	.	.	TGTGCCTGGAGTGTTAGGGGGTCCACCGGGGAGCTGTTTTTT	CAWSVRGSTGELFF
TRBV18	TRBJ1-1	.	TRBD1	TGTGCCAGCTCACCCCCGGGACAGGGCCCATTGAACACTGAAGCTTTCTTT	CASSPPGQGPLNTEAFF
TRBV2	TRBJ2-3	.	.	TGTGCCAGCTCCTTGGGGGCGGGCACAGATACGCAGTATTTT	CASSLGAGTDTQYF
TRBV14	TRBJ2-3	.	.	TGTGCCAGCAGCCAAGTGATAGGGGGCACAGATACGCAGTATTTT	CASSQVIGGTDTQYF
TRBV30	TRBJ1-2	.	.	TGTGCCTGGAGACTCACAGGGAACCATGGCTACACCTTC	CAWRLTGNHGYTF
TRBV7-6	TRBJ1-3	.	TRBD1	TGTGCCAGCAGCCCGGGACAGGGGCTCTCTGGAAACACCATATATTTT	CASSPGQGLSGNTIYF
TRBV6-5	TRBJ1-3	.	.	TGTGCCAGCTCCCCGGCAGGGAGGTTTGGAAACACCATATATTTT	CASSPAGRFGNTIYF
TRBV27	TRBJ1-1	.	.	TGTGCCAGCAGTTTAAGTTCCACTATGAACACTGAAGCTTTCTTT	CASSLSSTMNTEAFF
TRBV7-2	TRBJ1-5	few	TRBD1	TGTGCCAGCAGCCAAGATCTCGGACAGGCCTTCTCTCCCTTGCATTTT	CASSQDLGQAFSPLHF
TRBV28	TRBJ2-7	.	TRBD1	TGTGCCAGCAGTCCACATCCAGGGGGTGCCAGCTACGAGCAGTACTTC	CASSPHPGGASYEQYF
TRBV10-3	TRBJ2-1	.	TRBD1	TGTGCCATCAGTGTCAGGGACAGCTCCTACAATGAGCAGTTCTTC	CAISVRDSSYNEQFF
TRBV6-5	TRBJ2-2	.	.	TGTGCCAGCAGGGGCAACGGGGAGCTGTTTTTT	CASRGNGELFF
TRBV28	TRBJ1-2	.	.	TGTGCCAGCAGTTTTCAGGGAGGCGCCTATGGCTACACCTTC	CASSFQGGAYGYTF
TRBV2	TRBJ1-5	.	.	TGTGCCAGCAGTGAAGGGGCAGCCAATCAGCCCCAGCATTTT	CASSEGAANQPQHF
TRBV30	TRBJ2-2	.	TRBD2	TGTGCCTGGAAGCGGGGGGTGAACACCGGGGAGCTGTTTTTT	CAWKRGVNTGELFF